This TCR beta chain comes out of a study of blood T cell repertoires in COVID-19. Study as a whole: COVID-19 samples collected from the United States, Italy and Spain covered acute and convalescent phases.

This clone occurred a few times. Trimming at V came to 1 base and at J to 5 bases, leaving 7 bases not matched to a gene. The CDR3 extends over 17 amino acids. Germline assignment: CDR1 PRHDT and CDR2 FYEKMQ (reference sequence). In the authors' workflow: Nucleated cell counts were estimated from reference gene primer amplification. TCRdb's table, derived via immunoSEQ multiplex PCR, lists solely in-frame clones and lacks some. Clonal size and the V and J genes are those of that table, whereas D and trimming came from the DNA. The table has roughly 22,000 clones, roughly four fifths seen once. The rearrangement uses TRBV13 and TRBJ2-5, with 13 bases identical to TRBD2. The TCR comes from a woman in her sixties or seventies with COVID-19, enrolled during active disease. The sequenced sample was peripheral blood. CDR3 sequence reads: CASSLVGLAGTRETQYF. The CDR3 DNA is TGTGCCAGCAGCTTAGTGGGACTAGCGGGGACGAGGGAGACCCAGTACTTC.